These 7 T cell receptor beta chains came from one sample sequenced in a study of radiation and T cells in renal cell carcinoma. The time point denotes: blood 4 weeks post-SBRT, at nephrectomy. Noted treatment: 15 Gy SBRT to primary tumor, nephrectomy 4 weeks later. The repertoire was sequenced with immunoSEQ multiplex PCR; TCRdb's copy has only in-frame clones and lacks some. The table lists 25,000 to 40,000 clones, 65% to 85% of them singletons. The sample in question was blood, obtained from a patient whose treatment included radiotherapy and nephrectomy. The origin of the receptors is a man aged 60-69 years with renal cell carcinoma.

This clone was found a few times. V gene TRBV5-1 combines with J gene TRBJ2-1, with 12 bases fitting TRBD2. V lost 4 bases to trimming and J lost 7 bases; unmatched junction nucleotides: 3. This CDR3 is 14 amino acids long. Germline CDR1 and CDR2: SGHRS and YFSETQ. In nucleotides, the CDR3 is TGCGCCAGCAGCCCCGGGACTAGCGGGAATGAGCAGTTCTTC. Protein sequence: CASSPGTSGNEQFF.

The rearrangement links TRBV25-1 to TRBJ1-5, with TRBD1 matching over 9 bases. The germline V gene has CDR1 MGHDK and CDR2 SYGVNS. The J segment lost 4 bases and the V segment lost 9 bases, leaving 7 bases of the junction unmatched. The CDR3 sequence is 14 residues long. The CDR3, as DNA: TGTGCCAGACCCGGGACAGGGTTTAATCAGCCCCAGCATTTT. This encodes CARPGTGFNQPQHF.

The J gene is TRBJ2-3, the V gene TRBV19, with 8 bases aligning to TRBD1. V shed 6 bases, J shed 0 bases, and the junction held 5 bases outside the gene matches. Germline-derived CDR1 and CDR2 are LNHDA and SQIVND (reference sequence). The CDR3 is made up of 15 amino acids. CDR3 in amino acids: CASSQTGVSTDTQYF. The CDR3 region has the DNA TGTGCCAGTAGCCAGACAGGGGTTAGCACAGATACGCAGTATTTT.

The rearrangement uses TRBV5-1 and TRBJ2-2; D remains unclear. The length of the CDR3 is 13 residues. Germline V gives CDR1 SGHRS, CDR2 YFSETQ. Trimming left V 0 bases short and J 7 bases short, with 7 bases between. CDR3 coding DNA: TGCGCCAGCAGCTTGGTGCCAGACGGGGAGCTGTTTTTT. This sequence encodes CASSLVPDGELFF.

The chain links TRBV9 to TRBJ1-4, with TRBD1 as a possible D gene (6 bases). Per germline, CDR1 SGDLS and CDR2 YYNGEE. With 6 bases removed from V and 4 bases from J, the gap between germline ends came to 10 bases. The CDR3 spans 13 residues. For the CDR3, the DNA is TGTGCCAGCAAGGGACATCTTAATGAAAAACTGTTTTTT. This encodes CASKGHLNEKLFF.

This clone was seen once. This chain links TRBV6-1 with TRBJ2-7; possible D gene TRBD1, 6 bases. The CDR3 is 14 residues long. Trimming took 6 bases from V and 0 from J, leaving 12 bases between them. Germline loops: CDR1 MNHNS, CDR2 SASEGT. The CDR3 bases are TGTGCCAGCAGGGCAGGGGCGAGCTCCTACGAGCAGTACTTC. Translated, it gives CASRAGASSYEQYF.

The rearrangement links TRBV4-3 to TRBJ2-1; 9 bases fit TRBD2. The V and J ends lost 0 bases and 5 bases, in that order; junction bases with no gene match: 14. The CDR3 is made up of 19 amino acids. In germline, CDR1 is LGHNA, CDR2 YSLEER. The CDR3 DNA reads TGCGCCAGCAGCCAAGAAACTACCGGACTAGCGTTTAGGGACAATGAGCAGTTCTTC. Translation: CASSQETTGLAFRDNEQFF.